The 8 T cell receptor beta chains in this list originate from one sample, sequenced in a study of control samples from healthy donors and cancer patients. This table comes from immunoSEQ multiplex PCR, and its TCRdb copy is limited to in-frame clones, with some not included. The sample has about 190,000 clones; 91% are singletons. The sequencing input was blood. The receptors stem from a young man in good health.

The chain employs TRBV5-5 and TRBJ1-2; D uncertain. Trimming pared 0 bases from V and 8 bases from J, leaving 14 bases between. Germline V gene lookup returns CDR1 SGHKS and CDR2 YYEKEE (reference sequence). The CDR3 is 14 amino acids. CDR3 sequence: CASSLVGGLRGYTF. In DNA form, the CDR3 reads TGTGCCAGCAGCTTGGTGGGCGGTCTTAGAGGCTACACCTTC.

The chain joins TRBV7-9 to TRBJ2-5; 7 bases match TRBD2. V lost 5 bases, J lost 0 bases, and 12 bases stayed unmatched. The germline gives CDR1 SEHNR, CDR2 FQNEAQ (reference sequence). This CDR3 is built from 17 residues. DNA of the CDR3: TGTGCCAGCAGCCACGCCCCGGCTGGGACTAACCAAGAGACCCAGTACTTC. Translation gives CASSHAPAGTNQETQYF.

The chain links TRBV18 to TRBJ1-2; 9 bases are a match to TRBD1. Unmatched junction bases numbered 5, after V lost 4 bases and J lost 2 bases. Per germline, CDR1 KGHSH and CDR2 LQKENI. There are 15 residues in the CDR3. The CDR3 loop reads CASSLPGQGNYGYTF. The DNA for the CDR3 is TGTGCCAGCTCACTGCCGGGACAGGGAAACTATGGCTACACCTTC.

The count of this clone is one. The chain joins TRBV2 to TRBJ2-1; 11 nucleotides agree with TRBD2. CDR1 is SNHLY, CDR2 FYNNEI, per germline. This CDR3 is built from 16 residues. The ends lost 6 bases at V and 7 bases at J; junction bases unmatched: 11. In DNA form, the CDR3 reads TGTGCCAGCAGAATGGGTAGCGGGGGGGCCACAAATGAGCAGTTCTTC. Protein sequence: CASRMGSGGATNEQFF.

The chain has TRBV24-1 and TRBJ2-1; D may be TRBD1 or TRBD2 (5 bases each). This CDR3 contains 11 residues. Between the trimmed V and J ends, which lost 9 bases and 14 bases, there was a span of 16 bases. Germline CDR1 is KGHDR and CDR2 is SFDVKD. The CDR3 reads CATGSSGREFF. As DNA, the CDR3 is TGTGCCACCGGCTCCAGCGGCAGGGAGTTCTTC.

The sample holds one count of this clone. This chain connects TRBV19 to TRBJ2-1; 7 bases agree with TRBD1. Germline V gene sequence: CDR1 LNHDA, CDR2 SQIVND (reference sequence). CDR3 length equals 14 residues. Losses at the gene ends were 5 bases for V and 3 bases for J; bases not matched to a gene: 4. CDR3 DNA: TGTGCCAGTAGTTTCCGGGACAGCTACAATGAGCAGTTCTTC. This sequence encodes CASSFRDSYNEQFF.

This chain's CDR3 is CATGRDFSPLHF. DNA of the CDR3: TGTGCCACGGGGAGAGATTTTTCACCCCTCCACTTT. This rearrangement joins TRBV15 to TRBJ1-6; no clear D gene. Germline V gives CDR1 LNHNV, CDR2 YYDKDF (reference sequence). Deletions cut 9 bases from V and 9 bases from J, with 12 bases between. The CDR3 is 12 residues long.

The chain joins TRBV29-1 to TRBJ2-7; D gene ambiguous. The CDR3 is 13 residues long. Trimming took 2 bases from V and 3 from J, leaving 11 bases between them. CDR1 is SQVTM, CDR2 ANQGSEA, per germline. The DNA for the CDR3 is TGCAGCGTTGAATCTGGCAGAAACTACGAGCAGTACTTC. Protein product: CSVESGRNYEQYF.